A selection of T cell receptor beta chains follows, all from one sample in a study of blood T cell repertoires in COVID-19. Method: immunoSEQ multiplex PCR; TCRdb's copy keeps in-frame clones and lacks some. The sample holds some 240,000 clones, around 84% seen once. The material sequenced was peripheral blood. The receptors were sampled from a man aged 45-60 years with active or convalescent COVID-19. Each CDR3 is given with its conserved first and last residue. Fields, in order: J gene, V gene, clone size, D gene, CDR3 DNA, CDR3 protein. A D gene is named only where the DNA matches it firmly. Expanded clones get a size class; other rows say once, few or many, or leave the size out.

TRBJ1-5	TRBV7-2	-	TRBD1	TGTGCCAGCAGGGTGGGACAGGGGTTCAATCAGCCCCAGCATTTT	CASRVGQGFNQPQHF
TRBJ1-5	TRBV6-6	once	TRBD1	TGTGCCAGCACCCCCGGACAGGATCAGCCCCAGCATTTT	CASTPGQDQPQHF
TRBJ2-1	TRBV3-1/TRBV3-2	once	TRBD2	TGTGCCAGCAGCCAAGTGGTGACTAGCGGTTCCCATGAGCAGTTCTTC	CASSQVVTSGSHEQFF
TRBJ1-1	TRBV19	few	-	TGTGCCAGTAGTATCGACAGGAGTAAAGCTGAAGCTTTCTTT	CASSIDRSKAEAFF
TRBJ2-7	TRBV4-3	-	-	TGCGCCAGCAGCCAAGCGGACACACACTCCTACGAGCAGTACTTC	CASSQADTHSYEQYF
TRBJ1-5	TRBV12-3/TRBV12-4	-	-	TGTGCCAGCAGCCAACCAGGGAAGCCCCAGCATTTT	CASSQPGKPQHF
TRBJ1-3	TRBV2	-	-	TGTGCCAGCAGTGAAGCGCTTCATGGAGGGGCGATCTCTGGAAACACCATATATTTT	CASSEALHGGAISGNTIYF
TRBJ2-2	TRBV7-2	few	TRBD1	TGTGCCAGCAGGCCAGGGGGTTTTTACACCGGGGAGCTGTTTTTT	CASRPGGFYTGELFF
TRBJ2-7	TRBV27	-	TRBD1	TGTGCCAGCAGTTCCACTCAGGGGGCTGTCTACGAGCAGTACTTC	CASSSTQGAVYEQYF
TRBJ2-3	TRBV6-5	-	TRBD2	TGTGCCAGCACGGCGGGGGGGTCCGCTGATACGCAGTATTTT	CASTAGGSADTQYF
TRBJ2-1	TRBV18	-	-	TGTGCCAGCTCATCGACAGTTTTTTCCTACAATGAGCAGTTCTTC	CASSSTVFSYNEQFF
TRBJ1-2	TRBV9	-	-	TGTGCCAGCAGCGTACAAAGCCTCAACTATGGCTACACCTTC	CASSVQSLNYGYTF
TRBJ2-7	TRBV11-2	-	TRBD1	TGTGCCAGCAGCTTCCCCCAGGACAGGGCCCTCTCTTCGGATCTCGAGCAGTACTTC	CASSFPQDRALSSDLEQYF
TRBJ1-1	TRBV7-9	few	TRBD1	TGTGCCAGCAGCTTTCTACAGGGGTCGATGAACACTGAAGCTTTCTTT	CASSFLQGSMNTEAFF
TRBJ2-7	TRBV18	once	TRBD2	TGTGCCAGCTCAAAACAGTGGGAGGGTGTCTACGAGCAGTACTTC	CASSKQWEGVYEQYF
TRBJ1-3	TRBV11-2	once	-	TGTGCCAGCAGCCCGGGACTGGGAAACACCATATATTTT	CASSPGLGNTIYF